What follows are 16 T cell receptor beta chains derived from one specimen sequenced in a study of T cell repertoires in cytomegalovirus infection. TCRdb used MiXCR to reprocess the reads, holding one entry per CDR3 protein. The sample has around 750,000 distinct CDR3 sequences; less than 35% are singletons. No antigen has been identified for these receptors. The source was cultured CD8+ T cells from PBMCs, collected from culture after CMV antigen stimulation. Receptors originate from a human donor in good health (CMV status not recorded). Some clones in this sample may be carry-over from other donors' samples.

The chain carries TRBV11-1 and TRBJ1-1; D is perhaps TRBD1 (5 bases). CDR1 SGHAT and CDR2 FQDESV come from the germline V gene (reference sequence). Trimming cost V 3 bases and J 2 bases, with 10 bases left between them. This CDR3 is built from 14 residues. The CDR3 protein is CASSFGGYNTEAFF. Here the CDR3 DNA reads TGTGCCAGCAGCTTCGGGGGATACAACACTGAAGCTTTCTTT.

Of note for this clonotype: The junction shows a germline mismatch at one end, possibly a read error. This chain joins TRBV15 and TRBJ1-2; 8 bases are a match to TRBD1. Germline-derived CDR1 and CDR2 are LNHNV and YYDKDF (reference sequence). The CDR3 is 15 amino acids. The CDR3 region has the DNA TGTGCAACCACAGGGGGGGACTCCCGCAACTATGGCTACACCTTC. This translates into CATTGGDSRNYGYTF.

The chain links TRBV6-1 to TRBJ2-7; a possible D gene is TRBD1 (5 bases). The CDR3 loop spans 12 amino acids. Germline V CDR1 and CDR2: MNHNS, SASEGT. Deletions cut 5 bases from V and 5 bases from J, with 10 bases between. CDR3 loop: CASSRDSHEQYF. In DNA form, the CDR3 reads TGTGCCAGCAGTCGAGACAGCCACGAGCAGTACTTC.

The CDR3: CASSQEKTDLLNTGELFF. The CDR3 region has the DNA TGCGCCAGCAGCCAAGAGAAGACGGACTTATTGAACACCGGGGAGCTGTTTTTT. This chain connects TRBV4-1 to TRBJ2-2, with a possible D match to TRBD2 (5 bases). V lost 0 bases and J 1 base, leaving 15 bases between the germline ends. Germline CDR1 reads MGHRA; CDR2 reads YSYEKL. This CDR3 contains 18 residues.

This rearrangement joins TRBV4-2 to TRBJ2-2; 15 nucleotides match TRBD2. Losses at the gene ends were 3 bases for V and 6 bases for J; bases not matched to a gene: 8. CDR1 and CDR2 (germline): LGHNA, YNFKEQ. This CDR3 comprises 18 residues. CDR3 protein: CASSHRTSGGASAGELFF. CDR3 sequence (DNA): TGTGCCAGCAGCCATAGGACTAGCGGGGGGGCCTCGGCCGGGGAGCTGTTTTTT.

This clonotype was recorded many times. The CDR3 is CASRPTSGGSYNEQFF. CDR3 sequence (DNA): TGTGCCAGCAGACCTACTAGCGGGGGCTCCTACAATGAGCAGTTCTTC. The chain has TRBV7-9 and TRBJ2-1; TRBD2 matches at 11 bases. V shed 6 bases, J shed 0 bases, and the junction held 4 bases outside the gene matches. Per the germline V gene, CDR1 is SEHNR and CDR2 is FQNEAQ (reference sequence). This CDR3 contains 16 residues.

This clonotype showed up just a few times. CDR3 nucleotides: TGTGCCAGCAGTTACTCGTCGGACAGGGTTCACAATGAGCAGTTCTTC. It encodes CASSYSSDRVHNEQFF. This chain connects TRBV6-6 to TRBJ2-1; 8 positions agree with TRBD1. There are 16 residues in the CDR3. The V segment lost 0 bases and the J segment 5 bases; nucleotides outside the gene matches: 6. The germline gives CDR1 MNHNY, CDR2 SVGAGI (reference sequence).

V is TRBV10-3 and J is TRBJ2-6; TRBD1 matches 9 bases. This CDR3 spans 17 amino acids. The J segment lost 4 bases and the V segment lost 7 bases, leaving 11 bases of the junction unmatched. CDR1 is ENHRY, CDR2 SYGVKD, per germline. CDR3 amino acids: CAITTLGTGNGANVLTF. The CDR3, as DNA: TGTGCCATCACCACCCTCGGGACAGGGAACGGGGCCAACGTCCTGACTTTC.

Only a few counts were recorded for this clonotype. This chain connects TRBV9 to TRBJ1-1; maybe TRBD1 (5 bases). Germline CDR1 is SGDLS and CDR2 is YYNGEE. V gave up 0 bases and J gave up 1 base, with 13 bases separating them. There are 16 residues in the CDR3. The CDR3 region has the DNA TGTGCCAGCAGCGTAGGACAGCGACTTTCGAACACTGAAGCTTTCTTT. This encodes CASSVGQRLSNTEAFF.

This clonotype was seen more than once but under ten times. The gene calls are TRBV7-8 and TRBJ1-1, with D unclear. This CDR3 is built from 14 residues. Germline V gene data show CDR1 as SGHVS and CDR2 as FQNEAQ. Trimming cost V 0 bases and J 1 base, with 6 bases left between them. For the CDR3, the DNA is TGTGCCAGCAGCTTAGCGATGAAGAACACTGAAGCTTTCTTT. Protein: CASSLAMKNTEAFF.

Concerning this clonotype itself: It is likely a read error, because the conserved phenylalanine at the end of the CDR3 is missing. The chain recombines TRBV12-3 or TRBV12-4 with TRBJ1-1, with 10 bases lining up with TRBD1. With 6 bases clipped from V and 5 bases from J, the junction kept 6 bases outside the gene matches. The CDR3 runs to 14 residues. In DNA form, the CDR3 reads TGTGCCAGCAGCCGAGGACAGGGGGGGACTGAAGCTTTCTAT. Its translation is CASSRGQGGTEAFY.

The chain combines TRBV20-1 with TRBJ2-5; either TRBD1 or TRBD2 may fit D (5 bases each). Trimming cost V 0 bases and J 3 bases, with 14 bases left between them. The CDR3 consists of 15 residues. The germline CDR1 and CDR2 sequences are DFQATT and SNEGSKA (reference sequence). In DNA, the CDR3 is TGCAGTGCTAGAGATACGGGGCTTGGAGAAGAGACCCAGTACTTC. This encodes CSARDTGLGEETQYF.

V is TRBV2 and J is TRBJ2-4, with 7 bases matching TRBD1. CDR1 SNHLY and CDR2 FYNNEI come from the germline V gene. The CDR3 sequence is 17 residues long. J was trimmed by 3 bases and V by 2 bases; bases with no gene match: 10. This chain's CDR3 is CASSEFGGDRDKNIQYF. The DNA of the CDR3 is TGTGCCAGCAGTGAATTTGGAGGTGACAGGGACAAAAACATTCAGTACTTC.

V gene TRBV9 combines with J gene TRBJ2-3; TRBD2 aligns across 8 bases. Germline V gene data show CDR1 as SGDLS and CDR2 as YYNGEE. This CDR3 is 15 amino acids long. The trim removed 4 bases at V and 2 bases at J, leaving 6 bases unmatched. CDR3 loop: CASSTSGGPTDTQYF. The CDR3 nucleotides read TGTGCCAGCAGCACCTCGGGGGGGCCCACAGATACGCAGTATTTT.

This clonotype appeared many times. The CDR3 sequence is CASSLSTQGSTEAFF. The DNA for the CDR3 is TGTGCCAGCAGCCTCTCTACACAGGGCTCCACTGAAGCTTTCTTT. The chain uses TRBV7-8 and TRBJ1-1, with a tentative D call TRBD1 (6 bases). V gave up 5 bases and J gave up 4 bases, with 17 bases separating them. The germline V gene encodes CDR1 SGHVS and CDR2 FQNEAQ. The CDR3 has 15 amino acids. Variable domain in full (rest from reference TRBV7-8 and TRBJ1-1): GAGVSQSPRYKVAKRGQDVALRCDPISGHVSLFWYQQALGQGPEFLTYFQNEAQLDKSGLPSDRFFAERPEGSVSTLKIQRTQQEDSAVYLCASSLSTQGSTEAFFGQGTRLTVV.

By its share, this clonotype is medium-sized. The V call is TRBV7-3, the J call TRBJ1-2; 10 nucleotides agree with TRBD1. This CDR3 has 15 residues. From germline, CDR1 is SGHTA and CDR2 FQGTGA. Trimming cost V 5 bases and J 2 bases; bases outside gene matches: 5. For the CDR3, the DNA is TGTGCCAGCAGCCGGGGACAGGGGCCAAACTATGGCTACACCTTC. It specifies CASSRGQGPNYGYTF. The full variable domain, with the rest looked up from reference TRBV7-3 and TRBJ1-2, is GAGVSQTPSNKVTEKGKYVELRCDPISGHTALYWYRQSLGQGPEFLIYFQGTGAADDSGLPNDRFFAVRPEGSVSTLKIQRTERGDSAVYLCASSRGQGPNYGYTFGSGTRLTVV.